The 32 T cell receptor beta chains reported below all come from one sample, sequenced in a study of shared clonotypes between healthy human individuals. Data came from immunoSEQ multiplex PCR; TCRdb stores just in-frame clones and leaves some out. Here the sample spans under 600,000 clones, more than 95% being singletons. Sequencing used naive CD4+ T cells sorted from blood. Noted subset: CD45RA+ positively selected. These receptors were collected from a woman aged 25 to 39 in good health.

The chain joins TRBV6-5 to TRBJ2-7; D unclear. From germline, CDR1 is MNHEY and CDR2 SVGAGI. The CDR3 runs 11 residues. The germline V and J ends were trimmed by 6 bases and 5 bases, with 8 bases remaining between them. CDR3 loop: CASRAGHEQYF. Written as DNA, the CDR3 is TGTGCCAGCAGGGCCGGACACGAGCAGTACTTC.

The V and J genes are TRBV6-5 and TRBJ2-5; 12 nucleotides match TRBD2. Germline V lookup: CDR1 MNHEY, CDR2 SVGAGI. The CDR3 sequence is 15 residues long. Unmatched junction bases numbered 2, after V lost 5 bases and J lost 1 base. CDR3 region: CASSRGLAGQETQYF. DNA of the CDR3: TGTGCCAGCAGTAGGGGACTAGCGGGCCAAGAGACCCAGTACTTC.

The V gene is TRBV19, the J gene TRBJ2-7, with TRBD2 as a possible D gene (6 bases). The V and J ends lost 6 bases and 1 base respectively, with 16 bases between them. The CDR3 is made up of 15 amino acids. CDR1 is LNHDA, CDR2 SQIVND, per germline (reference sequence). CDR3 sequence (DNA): TGTGCCAGTAGCCCATCGGGAGACTCTTCCTACGAGCAGTACTTC. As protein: CASSPSGDSSYEQYF. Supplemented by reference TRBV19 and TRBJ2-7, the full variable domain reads DGGITQSPKYLFRKEGQNVTLSCEQNLNHDAMYWYRQDPGQGLRLIYYSQIVNDFQKGDIAEGYSVSREKKESFPLTVTSAQKNPTAFYLCASSPSGDSSYEQYFGPGTRLTVT.

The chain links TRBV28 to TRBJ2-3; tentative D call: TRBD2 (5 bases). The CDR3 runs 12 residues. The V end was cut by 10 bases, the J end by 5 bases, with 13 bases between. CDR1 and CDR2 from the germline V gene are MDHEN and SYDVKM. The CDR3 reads CATGLAGDTQYF. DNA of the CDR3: TGTGCCACCGGGCTAGCCGGAGATACGCAGTATTTT. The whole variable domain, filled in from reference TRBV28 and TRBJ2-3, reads DVKVTQSSRYLVKRTGEKVFLECVQDMDHENMFWYRQDPGLGLRLIYFSYDVKMKEKGDIPEGYSVSREKKERFSLILESASTNQTSMYLCATGLAGDTQYFGPGTRLTVL.

In DNA, the CDR3 is TGTGCCAGCACGCTACTAGCGGGATCCTACAATGAGCAGTTCTTC. Amino acid sequence: CASTLLAGSYNEQFF. The V and J genes are TRBV5-5 and TRBJ2-1; 10 bases line up with TRBD2. The CDR3 loop spans 15 amino acids. J lost 1 base, V lost 6 bases, and 4 bases had no gene match. Per the germline V gene, CDR1 is SGHKS and CDR2 is YYEKEE (reference sequence). The complete variable domain, with remaining parts taken from reference TRBV5-5 and TRBJ2-1, reads DAGVTQSPTHLIKTRGQQVTLRCSPISGHKSVSWYQQVLGQGPQFIFQYYEKEERGRGNFPDRFSARQFPNYSSELNVNALLLGDSALYLCASTLLAGSYNEQFFGPGTRLTVL.

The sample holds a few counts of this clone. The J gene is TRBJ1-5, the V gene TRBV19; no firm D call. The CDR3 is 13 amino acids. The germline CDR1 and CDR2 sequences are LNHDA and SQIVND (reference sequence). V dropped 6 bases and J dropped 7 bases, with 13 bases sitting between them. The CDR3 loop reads CASRSLSWQPQHF. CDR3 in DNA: TGTGCCAGTAGATCACTGTCGTGGCAGCCCCAGCATTTT.

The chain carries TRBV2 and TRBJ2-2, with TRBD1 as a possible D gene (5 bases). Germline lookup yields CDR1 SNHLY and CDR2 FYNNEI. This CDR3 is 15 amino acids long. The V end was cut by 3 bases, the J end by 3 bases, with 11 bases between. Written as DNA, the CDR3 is TGTGCCAGCAGTGAGTGGACACTTCACACCGGGGAGCTGTTTTTT. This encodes CASSEWTLHTGELFF.

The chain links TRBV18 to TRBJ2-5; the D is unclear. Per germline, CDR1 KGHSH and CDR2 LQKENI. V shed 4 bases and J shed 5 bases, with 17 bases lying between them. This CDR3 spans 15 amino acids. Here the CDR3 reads CASSQLSDPRETQYF. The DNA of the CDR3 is TGTGCCAGCTCACAGCTATCGGACCCCAGGGAGACCCAGTACTTC.

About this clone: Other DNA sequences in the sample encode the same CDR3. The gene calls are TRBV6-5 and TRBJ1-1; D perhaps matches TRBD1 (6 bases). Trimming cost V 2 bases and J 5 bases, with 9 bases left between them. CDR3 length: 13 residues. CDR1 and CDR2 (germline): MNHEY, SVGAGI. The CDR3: CASSYRGDTEAFF. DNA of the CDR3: TGTGCCAGCAGTTACAGGGGGGATACTGAAGCTTTCTTT.

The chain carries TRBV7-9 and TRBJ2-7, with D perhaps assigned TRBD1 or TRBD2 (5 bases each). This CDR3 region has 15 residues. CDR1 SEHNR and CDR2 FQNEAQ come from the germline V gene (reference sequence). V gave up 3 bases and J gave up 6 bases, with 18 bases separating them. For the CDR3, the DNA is TGTGCCAGCAGCTTCGATGGGGGAAGGTTCGTCGAGCAGTACTTC. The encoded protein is CASSFDGGRFVEQYF.

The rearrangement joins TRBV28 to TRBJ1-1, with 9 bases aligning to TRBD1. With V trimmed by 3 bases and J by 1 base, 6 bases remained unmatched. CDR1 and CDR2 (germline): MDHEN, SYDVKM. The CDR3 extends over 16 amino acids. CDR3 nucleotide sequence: TGTGCCAGCAGTTTGACAGGGGGGCTGGAGAACACTGAAGCTTTCTTT. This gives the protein CASSLTGGLENTEAFF.

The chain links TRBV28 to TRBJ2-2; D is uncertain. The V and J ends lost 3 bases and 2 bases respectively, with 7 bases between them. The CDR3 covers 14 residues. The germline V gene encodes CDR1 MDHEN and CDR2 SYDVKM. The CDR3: CASSFGLNTGELFF. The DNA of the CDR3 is TGTGCCAGCAGTTTCGGCCTTAACACCGGGGAGCTGTTTTTT.

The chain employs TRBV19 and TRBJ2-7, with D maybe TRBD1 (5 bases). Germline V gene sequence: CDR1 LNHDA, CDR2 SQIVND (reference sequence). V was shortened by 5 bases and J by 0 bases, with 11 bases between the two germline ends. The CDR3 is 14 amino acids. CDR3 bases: TGTGCCAGTAGTGAACAGGCGAGCTCCTACGAGCAGTACTTC. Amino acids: CASSEQASSYEQYF.

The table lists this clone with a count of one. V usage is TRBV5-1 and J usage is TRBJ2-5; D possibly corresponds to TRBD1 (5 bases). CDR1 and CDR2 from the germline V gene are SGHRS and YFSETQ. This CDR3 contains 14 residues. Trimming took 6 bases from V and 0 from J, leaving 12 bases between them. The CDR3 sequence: CASKTRADQETQYF. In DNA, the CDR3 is TGCGCCAGCAAAACCAGGGCCGACCAAGAGACCCAGTACTTC.

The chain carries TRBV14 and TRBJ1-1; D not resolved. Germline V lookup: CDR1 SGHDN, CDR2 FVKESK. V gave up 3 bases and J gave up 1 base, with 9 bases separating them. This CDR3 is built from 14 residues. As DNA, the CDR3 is TGTGCCAGCAGCCAGGAAAACGAGAACACTGAAGCTTTCTTT. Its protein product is CASSQENENTEAFF.

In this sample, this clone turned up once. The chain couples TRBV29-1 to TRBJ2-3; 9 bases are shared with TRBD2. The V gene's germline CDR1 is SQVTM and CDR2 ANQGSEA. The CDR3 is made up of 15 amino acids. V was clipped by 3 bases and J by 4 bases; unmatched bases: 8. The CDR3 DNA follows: TGCAGCGTTGAGAGGACTAGCGAGAGGGCAGATACGCAGTATTTT. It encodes CSVERTSERADTQYF.

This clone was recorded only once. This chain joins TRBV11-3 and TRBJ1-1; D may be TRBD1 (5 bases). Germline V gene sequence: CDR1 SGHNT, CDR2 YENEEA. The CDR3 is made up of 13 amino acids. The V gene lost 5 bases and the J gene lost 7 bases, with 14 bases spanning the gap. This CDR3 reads CASSAGTRDEAFF. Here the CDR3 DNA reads TGTGCCAGCAGCGCGGGGACTCGGGATGAAGCTTTCTTT.

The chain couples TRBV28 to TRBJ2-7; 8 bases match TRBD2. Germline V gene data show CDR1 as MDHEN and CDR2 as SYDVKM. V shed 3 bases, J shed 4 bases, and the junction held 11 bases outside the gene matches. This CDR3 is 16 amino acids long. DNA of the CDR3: TGTGCCAGCAGTTTGGGGGGAGCGGGAGCGCTATACGAGCAGTACTTC. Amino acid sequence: CASSLGGAGALYEQYF.

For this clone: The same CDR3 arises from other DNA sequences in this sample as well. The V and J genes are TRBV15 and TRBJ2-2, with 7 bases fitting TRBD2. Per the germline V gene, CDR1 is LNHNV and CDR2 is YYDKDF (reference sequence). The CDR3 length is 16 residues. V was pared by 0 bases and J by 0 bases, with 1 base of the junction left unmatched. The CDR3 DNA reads TGTGCCACCAGCAGAGATCTAGCGGCGAACACCGGGGAGCTGTTTTTT. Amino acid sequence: CATSRDLAANTGELFF. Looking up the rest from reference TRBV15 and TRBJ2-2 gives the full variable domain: DAMVIQNPRYQVTQFGKPVTLSCSQTLNHNVMYWYQQKSSQAPKLLFHYYDKDFNNEADTPDNFQSRRPNTSFCFLDIRSPGLGDTAMYLCATSRDLAANTGELFFGEGSRLTVL.

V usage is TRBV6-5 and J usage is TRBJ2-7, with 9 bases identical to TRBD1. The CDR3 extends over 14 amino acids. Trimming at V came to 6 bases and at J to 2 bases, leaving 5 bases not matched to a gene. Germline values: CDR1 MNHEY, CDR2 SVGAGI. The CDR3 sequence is CASRTTGGPYEQYF. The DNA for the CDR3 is TGTGCCAGCAGAACGACAGGGGGTCCCTACGAGCAGTACTTC.

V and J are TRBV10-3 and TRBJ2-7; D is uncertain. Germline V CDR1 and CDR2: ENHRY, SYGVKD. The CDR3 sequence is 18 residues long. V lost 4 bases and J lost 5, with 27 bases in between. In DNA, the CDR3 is TGTGCCATCAGTGGTCACCAGGTCCCCAGGATTGGAGTGGACGAGCAGTACTTC. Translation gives CAISGHQVPRIGVDEQYF.

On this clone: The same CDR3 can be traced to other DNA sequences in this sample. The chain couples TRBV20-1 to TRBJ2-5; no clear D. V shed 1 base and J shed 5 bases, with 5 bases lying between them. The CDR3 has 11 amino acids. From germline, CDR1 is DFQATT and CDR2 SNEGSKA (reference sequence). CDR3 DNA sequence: TGCAGTGCTAGAGTCGCGGAGACCCAGTACTTC. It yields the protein CSARVAETQYF.

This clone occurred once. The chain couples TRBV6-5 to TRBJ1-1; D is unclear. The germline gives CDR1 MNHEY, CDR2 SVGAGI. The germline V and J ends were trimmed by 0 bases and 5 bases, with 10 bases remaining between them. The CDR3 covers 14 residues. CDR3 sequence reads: CASSYSSLGTEAFF. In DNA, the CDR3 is TGTGCCAGCAGTTACTCTTCCCTTGGAACTGAAGCTTTCTTT.

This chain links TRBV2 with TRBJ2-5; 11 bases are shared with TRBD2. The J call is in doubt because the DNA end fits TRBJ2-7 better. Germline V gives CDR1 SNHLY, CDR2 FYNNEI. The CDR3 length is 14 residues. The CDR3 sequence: CASIETSGKNEQYF. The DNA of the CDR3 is TGTGCCAGCATTGAGACTAGCGGGAAGAACGAGCAGTACTTC.

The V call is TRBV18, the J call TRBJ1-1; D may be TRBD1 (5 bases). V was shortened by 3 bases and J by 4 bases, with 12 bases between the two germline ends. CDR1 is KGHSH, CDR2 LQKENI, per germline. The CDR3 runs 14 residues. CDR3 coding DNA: TGTGCCAGCTCACCCCAGGGTACGGGCACTGAAGCTTTCTTT. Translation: CASSPQGTGTEAFF.

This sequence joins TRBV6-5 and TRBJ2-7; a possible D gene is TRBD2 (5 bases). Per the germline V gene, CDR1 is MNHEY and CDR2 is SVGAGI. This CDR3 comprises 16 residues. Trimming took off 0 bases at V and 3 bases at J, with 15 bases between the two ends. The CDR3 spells CASSYSTIYEGYEQYF. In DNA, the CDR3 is TGTGCCAGCAGTTACTCGACAATCTACGAGGGCTACGAGCAGTACTTC.

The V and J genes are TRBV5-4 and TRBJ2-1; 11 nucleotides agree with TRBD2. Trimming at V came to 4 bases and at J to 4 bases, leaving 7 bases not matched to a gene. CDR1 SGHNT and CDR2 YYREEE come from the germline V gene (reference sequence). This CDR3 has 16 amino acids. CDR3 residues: CASSPSGTSGYNEQFF. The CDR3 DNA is TGTGCCAGCAGCCCCTCCGGGACTAGCGGTTACAATGAGCAGTTCTTC.

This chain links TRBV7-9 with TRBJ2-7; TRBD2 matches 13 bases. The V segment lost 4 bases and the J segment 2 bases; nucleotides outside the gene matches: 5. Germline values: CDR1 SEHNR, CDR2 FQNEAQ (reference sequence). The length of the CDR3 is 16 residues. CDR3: CASSWIGTSGTYEQYF. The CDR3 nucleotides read TGTGCCAGCAGCTGGATCGGGACTAGCGGGACCTACGAGCAGTACTTC.

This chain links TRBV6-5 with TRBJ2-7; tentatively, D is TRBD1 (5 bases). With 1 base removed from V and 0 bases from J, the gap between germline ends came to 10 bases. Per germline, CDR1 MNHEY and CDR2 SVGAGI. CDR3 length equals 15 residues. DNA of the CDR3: TGTGCCAGCAGTTACTTGGCCAGGGCCTCCTACGAGCAGTACTTC. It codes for CASSYLARASYEQYF.

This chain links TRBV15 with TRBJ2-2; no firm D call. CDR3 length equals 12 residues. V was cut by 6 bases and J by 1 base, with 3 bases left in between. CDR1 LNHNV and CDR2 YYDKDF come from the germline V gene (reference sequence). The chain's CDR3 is CATRQNTGELFF. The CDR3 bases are TGTGCCACCAGGCAGAACACCGGGGAGCTGTTTTTT. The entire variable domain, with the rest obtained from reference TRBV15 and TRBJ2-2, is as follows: DAMVIQNPRYQVTQFGKPVTLSCSQTLNHNVMYWYQQKSSQAPKLLFHYYDKDFNNEADTPDNFQSRRPNTSFCFLDIRSPGLGDTAMYLCATRQNTGELFFGEGSRLTVL.

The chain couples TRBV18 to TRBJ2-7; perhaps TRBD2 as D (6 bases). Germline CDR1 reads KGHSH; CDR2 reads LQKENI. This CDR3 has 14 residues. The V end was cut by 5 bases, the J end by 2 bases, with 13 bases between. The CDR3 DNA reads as TGTGCCAGCTCAAGGGACTCGGGGGCCTACGAGCAGTACTTC. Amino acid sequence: CASSRDSGAYEQYF.

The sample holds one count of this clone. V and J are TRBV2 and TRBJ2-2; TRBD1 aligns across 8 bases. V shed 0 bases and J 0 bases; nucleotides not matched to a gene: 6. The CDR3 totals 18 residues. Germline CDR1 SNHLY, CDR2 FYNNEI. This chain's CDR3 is CASSEAYGQGTNTGELFF. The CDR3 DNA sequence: TGTGCCAGCAGTGAAGCTTACGGACAGGGAACGAACACCGGGGAGCTGTTTTTT.